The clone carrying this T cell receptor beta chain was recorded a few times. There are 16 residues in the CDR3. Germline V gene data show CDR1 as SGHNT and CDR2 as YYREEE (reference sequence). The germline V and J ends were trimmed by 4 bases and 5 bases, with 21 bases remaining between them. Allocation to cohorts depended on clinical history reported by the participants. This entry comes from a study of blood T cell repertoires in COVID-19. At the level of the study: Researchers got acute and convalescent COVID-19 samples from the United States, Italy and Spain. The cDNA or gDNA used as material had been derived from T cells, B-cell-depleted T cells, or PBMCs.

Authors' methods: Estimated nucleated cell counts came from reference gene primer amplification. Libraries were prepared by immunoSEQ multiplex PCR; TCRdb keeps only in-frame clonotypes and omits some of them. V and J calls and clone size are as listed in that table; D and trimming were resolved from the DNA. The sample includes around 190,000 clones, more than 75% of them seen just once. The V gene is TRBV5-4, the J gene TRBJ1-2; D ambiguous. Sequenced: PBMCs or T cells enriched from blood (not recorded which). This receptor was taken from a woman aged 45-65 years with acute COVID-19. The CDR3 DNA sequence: TGTGCCAGCAGCCCCCTCCACAGAGCCCGGAGGTATGGCTACACCTTC. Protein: CASSPLHRARRYGYTF. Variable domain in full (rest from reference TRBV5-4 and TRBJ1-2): ETGVTQSPTHLIKTRGQQVTLRCSSQSGHNTVSWYQQALGQGPQFIFQYYREEENGRGNFPPRFSGLQFPNYSSELNVNALELDDSALYLCASSPLHRARRYGYTFGSGTRLTVV.